This T cell receptor (beta chain) originates from a study of OX40 agonist ivuxolimab in advanced cancers. Study details: In three patients, partial responses were observed, one with hepatocellular carcinoma and two with cutaneous melanoma.

Sequenced by immunoSEQ multiplex PCR; TCRdb stores in-frame clones only, minus some. The sample lists fewer than 20,000 clones, approximately 84% occurring once. Study outcomes and limitations: Partly responding patients at 0.1-3.0 mg/kg showed some of the smallest clonal expansion.

Trimming removed 10 bases from V and 0 bases from J, with 13 bases in between. Germline V gene data show CDR1 as MDHEN and CDR2 as SYDVKM. The CDR3 is made up of 14 amino acids. Regarding this clone: Antigen unknown.

Peripheral blood came from all dose cohorts at three timepoints. The receptor was isolated from an adult with an advanced solid tumor such as melanoma, head and neck, liver or kidney cancer. The V gene is TRBV28, the J gene TRBJ1-5, with D possibly matching TRBD1 (6 bases). The source material was CD4+ or CD8+ T cells sorted from blood, sampled in a trial of the OX40 agonist ivuxolimab. CDR3 residues: CATWGPSSNQPQHF. CDR3 coding DNA: TGTGCCACCTGGGGGCCCTCTAGCAATCAGCCCCAGCATTTT.